This record looks at one T cell receptor beta chain sequence and its context. There is no known antigen for this receptor. Per-base qualities were not stored, and no clone one base away is much larger. The cohort comprised 670 or so healthy bone marrow donors. All cohort members were sampled while nominally healthy, although unrecorded immune exposures were likely present. The donor was CMV seropositive and belonged to the group of 250 to 300 seropositive cohort members. Every donor gave a peripheral blood sample, and the peripheral blood mononuclear cells from that sample were used for TCR beta sequencing. The Qiagen DNeasy Blood Extraction Kit was used to extract genomic DNA from the blood cell samples. V is reduced by 2 bases and J by 7 bases, leaving a spacing of 14 bases between them. The CDR1 and CDR2 encoded by the germline V gene are SQVTM and ANQGSEA. The CDR3, cysteine through phenylalanine, is 14 amino acids long. The CDR3 DNA has 42 bases and is translated from base 1.

This sample is drawn from a study of cytomegalovirus exposure and HLA in healthy donors (dated by TCRdb to about 2017). Study-level background: According to an earlier analysis of around 600 of the donors, some 180 million T cells yielded approximately 120 million unique TCR beta sequences and about 300 Gb of sequence data. About 280 gigabases of sequencing data and tens of millions of unique TCR sequences were included in an early release covering roughly 600 HLA-typed donors. Of the 398 genotyped donors, 81% fell in the genetic ancestry cluster associated with self-reported Caucasian donors. The study aimed to test whether cataloging public T cell receptors could reveal signatures of past pathogen exposure. The study profiled the T cell repertoires of approximately 700 subjects by immunosequencing and related them to cytomegalovirus serostatus. Along with the approximately 620-subject first cohort, a separate validation cohort of roughly 110 different subjects was used. The study combined high-throughput TCR immunosequencing, statistical association of individual TCRs with disease status, and machine learning to predict cytomegalovirus infection status. A later analysis re-analyzed previously published TCR beta repertoires from about 730 donors and added high-resolution HLA genotyping to study TCR occurrence patterns. Rather than using new phenotypic data, the later analysis identified candidate immune exposures from TCR beta sequences and from how often those sequences occurred across donors. To decide whether each TCR beta V gene segment behaved as functional or pseudogenic, an earlier analysis of 587 of the donors relied on high-throughput TCR beta sequencing. Donor age, sex, ethnicity and CMV serostatus were compiled alongside the repertoire data. A later genetic analysis used genome-wide SNP genotypes for about 65% of the 666 donors, treating that subset as a discovery cohort. Every discovery cohort repertoire had been produced on one sequencing platform. HLA typing included class I and class II loci at four-digit resolution. Typing coverage varied by locus: roughly 629-640 donors for A, B, C, DRB1 and DQB1; 522 for DQA1; about 600 for DPA1; around 490 for DPB1. Four to six DR-DQ haplotypes were handled as single units for association and clustering, since linkage in the cohort was strong. Among 350 to 400 genotyped donors of the cohort, an average of approximately 240,000 unique TCR beta nucleotide sequences were sequenced per donor, about a sixth of them non-productive.

The paper's findings and limits, for the study overall: Correlated functional status among segregating V segments might reflect linkage disequilibrium, but an unknown experimental factor could not be ruled out. In a later analysis, the rate of TCR association differed among HLA loci, with DRB1 alleles having the most associated TCRs and HLA-C alleles having the fewest. V-gene and J-gene trimming of TCR beta chains was associated with a missense DCLRE1C variant in a later genetic analysis, and the association was replicated in an independent cohort. An earlier analysis of approximately 590 of the donors showed that most TCR beta V segments appeared in productive rearrangements either about 90% or about 30% of the time, which broadly matched IMGT annotations. In a later analysis, HLA-associated TCR beta chains showed more clonal expansion and lower generation probabilities than non-associated chains that were equally common. Most TCR sequences were seen in very few donors, while some public TCRs were found in many individuals. The 87-base-pair reads could not distinguish some IMGT-functional V segments, including TRBV6-2 and TRBV6-3, so those segments were excluded. In vitro tests confirmed that a few of the cytomegalovirus-associated TCR beta chains recognize cytomegalovirus antigens. The earlier analysis of about 600 of the donors excluded around 17 rarely observed V segments, including chromosome 9 orphons, because counts were too low. A further reported finding was that TCR beta sequences accurately predicted the HLA-A and HLA-B alleles for most subjects in the first cohort. The cohort was sequenced for TCR beta chains only, and without alpha or paired-chain data the features that could be detected were limited. At a false discovery rate of 0.05, a later analysis linked approximately 18,000 TCR beta sequences to specific HLA alleles. Roughly uniform sequencing depth across donors was assumed in presence/absence analyses, although this assumption may not hold. Most CMV-associated TCR beta chains appeared to be HLA-restricted in a later analysis, and the HLA associations seemed to be driven largely by CMV exposure. Compared with the roughly 670-donor mean, donors in an Asian-associated ancestry cluster had fewer N-insertions in productive TCRs, according to a later genetic analysis. Because HLA typing was unavailable for some donors at each locus, only the typed subset was used in association tests. When HLA alleles, especially DR and DQ, strongly co-occurred, attributing TCR associations to individual alleles was difficult. The sequencing pipeline was judged likely to have produced a cluster of highly shared sequence variants as a technical artifact. The study listed 150 to 200 TCR beta chains as associated with cytomegalovirus. The authors suggested that the approach could potentially be extended to other disease states and immunological phenotypes. For the cohort, immune exposure information was limited to CMV serostatus. The classifier was reported to diagnose cytomegalovirus status with high specificity and sensitivity in both the original and validation cohorts. According to a later analysis, parvovirus B19, influenza, CMV and Epstein-Barr virus appeared linked to several top co-occurrence clusters.

The library was made by the immunoSEQ multiplex PCR assay. For the multiplex PCR, a mixture combining 60 forward primers for TCR Vbeta segments and 13 reverse primers for TCR Jbeta segments was used. Amplification of the CDR3 region of rearranged TCR beta genes was performed with a multiplex PCR assay on genomic DNA. The Illumina HiSeq System was used to sequence the amplified TCR beta libraries as 87-base-pair reads. The authors' analysis ran thus. Across the 500 to 750 repertoires, a later analysis counted roughly 77 million unique TCR beta chains, approximately 12 million of which were shared by at least two donors. A nearest-neighbor algorithm error-corrected the raw reads and collapsed the reads into unique sequences, merging closely related sequences to remove PCR and sequencing errors. To assign V, D and J gene segments, CDR3 sequences were aligned to IMGT reference sequences. Each retained sequence needed at least a six-nucleotide match to both a V gene segment and a J gene segment. A rearrangement was called productive if the CDR3 had no stop codons and remained in frame with V and J, and every other rearrangement was called non-productive. Following IMGT convention, CDR3 was defined as the stretch from the second conserved V-encoded cysteine to the conserved J-encoded phenylalanine. Sequences without an unambiguous match to a single V gene segment were excluded from the earlier analysis of several hundred of the donors. In an earlier analysis of several hundred of the donors, V segments were called functional above 56.7% productive rearrangements and were called segregating when the between-donor standard deviation exceeded 5%. A statistical classification framework was built for diagnosing cytomegalovirus status from the catalog of TCR beta chain sequences. A later analysis assigned V and J genes by comparing TCR nucleotide sequences with IMGT/GENE-DB human TR gene sequences. A later analysis assigned CDR3 sequences and most-parsimonious VDJ recombination scenarios with the TCRdist pipeline. In a later analysis, every TCR beta chain was defined by the combination of its CDR3 amino acid sequence and its V-gene family, and reads without a unique V-gene family were dropped. In a later analysis, around 650 highly shared, low-generation-probability nucleotide sequences were removed to address suspected cross-contamination and a sequencing artifact. A later analysis calculated a clonal expansion index for each public chain from normalized within-repertoire ranks of inferred template counts. In a later analysis, generation probabilities were computed using a VDJ recombination model fitted to out-of-frame rearrangements, and the results were checked against IGoR. In a later analysis, TCR-TCR, TCR-HLA and TCR-CMV co-occurrence was scored with hypergeometric tests, and a repertoire-size bias correction was applied to TCR pairs. To estimate false discovery rates, a later analysis permuted the HLA or CMV assignments 20 times. A later analysis grouped co-occurring TCRs with DBSCAN, adding TCRdist sequence similarity when clustering within HLA-allele-positive subsets. For co-occurrence clustering, repertoires with fewer than 30,000 or more than 120,000 public chains were excluded, along with 4 to 6 repertoires with anomalous nucleotide sharing. TCRdb took over this immuneACCESS table, retaining in-frame rearrangements with V and J assigned. Such tables are incomplete; in checked studies, under half of the missing clones stem from an unresolved V gene, and the remainder is unexplained. The V and J calls and the clone size are those of that table, but D and trimming were determined from the DNA. The sample contains some 120,000 clones, roughly three fifths of them found a single time. The ten largest account for just under 9.5% of the sample.

This receptor chain uses TRBV29-1 and TRBJ1-4, with the D gene call left open. The sequence came from a woman between 40 and 55 years old in good health and CMV-seropositive. Sequencing was performed on PBMCs. In nucleotide form, the sequence is TGCAGCGTTGAATTGGGAGGGTCGAGTGAAAAACTGTTTTTT. Translated, this gives CSVELGGSSEKLFF.